A single sample is the source of the 14 T cell receptor beta chains below, sequenced in a study of blood T cell repertoires in COVID-19. Libraries were prepared by immunoSEQ multiplex PCR; TCRdb keeps only in-frame clonotypes and omits some of them. Of roughly 180,000 clones in the sample, 70% to 80% were seen once. Sequenced sample: peripheral blood. These receptors were obtained from a woman in her 50s with active or convalescent COVID-19.

J is TRBJ1-2 and V is TRBV24-1, with D perhaps TRBD1 (6 bases). This CDR3 is 13 amino acids long. V lost 6 bases, J lost 4 bases, and 11 bases lay in between. The germline V gene encodes CDR1 KGHDR and CDR2 SFDVKD. The CDR3 sequence is CATSPTGSYGYTF. CDR3 nucleotide sequence: TGTGCCACCAGTCCAACAGGGAGCTATGGCTACACCTTC.

The CDR3 is CASSDRVGDAFF. In DNA, the CDR3 is TGCGCCAGCAGCGACAGGGTCGGGGATGCTTTCTTT. The chain uses TRBV5-1 and TRBJ1-1; TRBD1 agrees at 7 bases. CDR1 SGHRS and CDR2 YFSETQ come from the germline V gene. Germline trimming cut 4 bases from V and 11 bases from J; bases unmatched to any gene: 8. The CDR3 runs 12 residues.

This sequence joins TRBV5-5 and TRBJ1-1; D remains unclear. V gave up 2 bases and J gave up 4 bases, with 9 bases separating them. CDR1 and CDR2 from the germline V gene are SGHKS and YYEKEE (reference sequence). This CDR3 is 13 amino acids long. Written as DNA, the CDR3 is TGTGCCAGCAGCTTATCCAGATCCACTGAAGCTTTCTTT. Translation gives CASSLSRSTEAFF.

This sequence joins TRBV19 and TRBJ2-2; D is unresolved. From germline, CDR1 is LNHDA and CDR2 SQIVND (reference sequence). V lost 6 bases to trimming and J lost 1 base, with 6 bases between them. The CDR3 has 13 amino acids. The CDR3 nucleotides read TGTGCCAGTAGCGTTAGGAACACCGGGGAGCTGTTTTTT. This translates into CASSVRNTGELFF.

The rearrangement joins TRBV3-1 (or the pseudogene TRBV3-2) to TRBJ2-7, with TRBD1 as a possible D gene (5 bases). The germline gives CDR1 LGHDT, CDR2 YNNKEL (reference sequence). V lost 4 bases and J lost 6, with 13 bases in between. This CDR3 is 13 amino acids long. CDR3 residues: CASSPYTGGEQYF. The CDR3 bases are TGTGCCAGCAGCCCCTATACAGGCGGCGAGCAGTACTTC.

The chain combines TRBV29-1 with TRBJ2-1; 7 bases are shared with TRBD2. In germline, CDR1 is SQVTM, CDR2 ANQGSEA. This CDR3 has 14 residues. The trim removed 3 bases at V and 4 bases at J, leaving 6 bases unmatched. The DNA for the CDR3 is TGCAGCGTTGACTGGCGGGGGAGATACAATGAGCAGTTCTTC. Translation: CSVDWRGRYNEQFF.

The chain carries TRBV6-2 or TRBV6-3 and TRBJ1-6; weak D call: TRBD1 (5 bases). This CDR3 is 15 amino acids long. Germline assignment: CDR1 MNHEY and CDR2 SVGEGT. V was pared by 6 bases and J by 7 bases, with 16 bases between. The CDR3, as DNA: TGTGCCAGCAGCCCGGCAGGGAGGGGAAATTCACCCCTCCACTTT. Residues: CASSPAGRGNSPLHF.

The V call is TRBV12-3 or TRBV12-4, the J call TRBJ2-3; no clear D gene. The V gene lost 7 bases and the J gene lost 2 bases, with 4 bases spanning the gap. The CDR3 extends over 11 amino acids. The CDR3 loop is CASTSTDTQYF. As DNA, the CDR3 is TGTGCCAGCACCTCCACAGATACGCAGTATTTT.

The chain links TRBV7-9 to TRBJ2-3, with TRBD2 matching 10 bases. The V gene's germline CDR1 is SEHNR and CDR2 FQNEAQ (reference sequence). The junction had 11 bases not matched to a gene; V was cut back by 0 bases and J by 2 bases. The CDR3 has 19 amino acids. The CDR3 region is CASSLASRLAGETTDTQYF. CDR3 coding DNA: TGTGCCAGCAGCTTAGCCAGCCGGCTAGCGGGGGAAACCACAGATACGCAGTATTTT.

The chain combines TRBV6-2 or TRBV6-3 with TRBJ2-5; TRBD2 might be the D (5 bases). Germline CDR1 is MNHEY and CDR2 is SVGEGT. The CDR3 spans 16 residues. V shed 0 bases and J shed 4 bases, with 15 bases lying between them. CDR3 protein: CASSYSPFGVGETQYF. For the CDR3, the DNA is TGTGCCAGCAGTTACTCCCCTTTCGGGGTCGGAGAGACCCAGTACTTC.

This clone was seen only once. The chain joins TRBV15 to TRBJ2-7; 10 bases map to TRBD2. V lost 3 bases and J lost 0; bases outside the gene matches: 5. The CDR3 is 16 residues long. CDR1 is LNHNV, CDR2 YYDKDF, per germline (reference sequence). The CDR3 nucleotides read TGTGCCACCAGCAGTACCGGACTAGCGGACTCCTACGAGCAGTACTTC. It specifies CATSSTGLADSYEQYF.

The V call is TRBV4-2, the J call TRBJ2-3, with 9 bases lining up with TRBD1. The CDR3 spans 16 residues. Per germline, CDR1 LGHNA and CDR2 YNFKEQ. V was pared by 1 base and J by 5 bases, with 7 bases of the junction left unmatched. CDR3: CASSQGTGGRGDTQYF. The CDR3 DNA sequence: TGTGCCAGCAGCCAAGGAACAGGGGGCAGGGGAGATACGCAGTATTTT.

CDR3 region: CASSQERRGGQPQHF. CDR3 nucleotide sequence: TGTGCCAGCAGCCAAGAAAGGAGAGGGGGTCAGCCCCAGCATTTT. The chain links TRBV4-2 to TRBJ1-5; D is possibly TRBD1 (6 bases). Germline values: CDR1 LGHNA, CDR2 YNFKEQ. The V end lost 0 bases, the J end lost 6 bases, and 12 bases lay between the germline ends. The CDR3 is made up of 15 amino acids.

This chain uses TRBV19 with TRBJ1-1; D may be TRBD1 (5 bases). The V gene's germline CDR1 is LNHDA and CDR2 SQIVND (reference sequence). Trimming left V 6 bases short and J 4 bases short, with 15 bases between. There are 14 residues in the CDR3. The CDR3 sequence: CASRTGGGGTEAFF. DNA for the CDR3: TGTGCCAGTAGGACCGGGGGTGGGGGCACTGAAGCTTTCTTT.